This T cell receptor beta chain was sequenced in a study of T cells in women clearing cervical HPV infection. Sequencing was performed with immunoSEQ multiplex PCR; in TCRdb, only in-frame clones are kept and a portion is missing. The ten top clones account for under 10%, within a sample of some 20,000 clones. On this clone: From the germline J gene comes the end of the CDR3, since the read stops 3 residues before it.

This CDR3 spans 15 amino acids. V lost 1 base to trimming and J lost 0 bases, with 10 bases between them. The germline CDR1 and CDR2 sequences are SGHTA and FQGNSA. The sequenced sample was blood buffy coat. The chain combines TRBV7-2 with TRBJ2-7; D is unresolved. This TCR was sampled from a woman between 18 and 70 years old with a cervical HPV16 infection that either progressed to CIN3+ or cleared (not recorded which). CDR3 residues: CASSLVSTSSYEQYF. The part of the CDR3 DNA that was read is TGTGCCAGCAGCTTAGTCTCGACAAGCTCCTACGAG. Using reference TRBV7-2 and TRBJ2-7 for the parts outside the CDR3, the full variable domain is GAGVSQSPSNKVTEKGKDVELRCDPISGHTALYWYRQSLGQGLEFLIYFQGNSAPDKSGLPSDRFSAERTGGSVSTLTIQRTQQEDSAVYLCASSLVSTSSYEQYFGPGTRLTVT.